Sequencing of this TCR beta chain was carried out in a study of tumor-infiltrating lymphocytes in primary liver carcinoma. As regards this clonotype: The antigen is undetermined. Likely a read error: the CDR3 ends without its conserved phenylalanine or tryptophan.

V was clipped by 5 bases and J by 3 bases, with 21 bases between them. The CDR3 extends over 17 amino acids. The germline CDR1 and CDR2 sequences are SGHAT and FQNNGV. Whole-study findings and limits: Tumors carried a top-250-clone fraction significantly exceeding that of blood (p = 0.039).

cDNA specific to TCR beta was made from 500 to 650 ng of total RNA, with a constant-region primer employed for priming. Libraries of TCR beta came from three nested multiplex PCR rounds with slightly modified ARM-PCR. In the first two PCR rounds, TRBV1-TRBV30 forward primers were paired with a C-beta reverse primer, and each round lasted roughly 9 cycles. TCRdb reanalysed the multiplex PCR reads using MiXCR and keeps one entry per CDR3 protein. The sample records 95,000 to 150,000 distinct CDR3 sequences, 55% to 75% being singletons. Starting material for RNA and DNA co-extraction consisted of about 17-30 mg of unsorted bulk tissue. Primary liver carcinoma, confirmed by histopathology, was surgically resected.

The sample comprised liver tumor tissue from sampling region 3. Subset indicated: tumor region T3, left-lateral pole. The chain combines TRBV11-2 with TRBJ2-3, with D perhaps matching TRBD1 (6 bases). The source of this sequence is a woman aged 55 to 70 with primary liver carcinoma and hepatitis B virus infection. DNA for the CDR3: TGTGCCAGCAGCCCGGCCTCCAGGGGCAAAAGAACAGATACGCAGTATTAT. Translating it yields CASSPASRGKRTDTQYY.